The rows below give T cell receptor beta chains drawn from one sample of a study of blood T cell repertoires in COVID-19. Using immunoSEQ multiplex PCR, the repertoire was profiled, and TCRdb retains in-frame clones only, with some absent. The sample shows about 300,000 clones, 80% to 95% of them seen only once. Sequenced material: PBMCs or T cells enriched from blood (not recorded which). Source of these receptors: a woman in her 30s who had recovered from COVID-19. CDR3s include the opening cysteine and the closing phenylalanine or tryptophan. The order of the fields is V gene, clone size, D gene, J gene, CDR3 DNA, CDR3 protein. A D gene is named only where the DNA matches it firmly. Only some rows state a clone size, as once, few, many or a class for expanded clones.

>TRBV30|.|.|TRBJ2-5
TGTGCCTGGAGTCTGTTACAAGAGACCCAGTACTTC
CAWSLLQETQYF
>TRBV18|.|.|TRBJ2-5
TGTGCCAGCTCACCGGGGCACCAAGAGACCCAGTACTTC
CASSPGHQETQYF
>TRBV19|.|TRBD1|TRBJ1-5
TGTGCCAGTAGTCCCCCGGGACAGGTCAGCAATCAGCCCCAGCATTTT
CASSPPGQVSNQPQHF
>TRBV4-2|.|TRBD2|TRBJ2-1
TGTGCCAGCAGCCAAGATGGGACTAGCGGAAACAATGAGCAGTTCTTC
CASSQDGTSGNNEQFF
>TRBV29-1|.|.|TRBJ1-1
TGCAGCGTTGCTGCTGGCGGTGGCACTGAAGCTTTCTTT
CSVAAGGGTEAFF
>TRBV7-8|few|.|TRBJ1-5
TGTGCCAGCAGGCCCCGGGGCAATCAGCCCCAGCATTTT
CASRPRGNQPQHF
>TRBV10-3|once|.|TRBJ2-2
TGTGCCACCCAAGACCGGGTCCTAAACACCGGGGAGCTGTTTTTT
CATQDRVLNTGELFF
>TRBV3-1/TRBV3-2|.|.|TRBJ1-6
TGTGCCAGCAGCCGGACAGACAGTAATTCACCCCTCCACTTT
CASSRTDSNSPLHF
>TRBV7-9|.|.|TRBJ2-5
TGTGCCAGCAGCTCAGGAGGCCAGGTCCAAGAGACCCAGTACTTC
CASSSGGQVQETQYF
>TRBV4-2|.|TRBD2|TRBJ2-3
TGTGCCAGCAGCCAAGATCGGAGGCTAGCGGGAGGAGATACGCAGTATTTT
CASSQDRRLAGGDTQYF
>TRBV2|.|.|TRBJ2-7
TGTGCCAGCAGTCAAACGGCCTACGAGCAGTACTTC
CASSQTAYEQYF
>TRBV27|.|.|TRBJ1-5
TGTGCCAGCAGTTTTAGTATTGAGGGCAATCAGCCCCAGCATTTT
CASSFSIEGNQPQHF
>TRBV28|once|TRBD1|TRBJ1-4
TGTGCCAGCACGGGACAGCCTAATGAAAAACTGTTTTTT
CASTGQPNEKLFF
>TRBV11-1|.|.|TRBJ2-2
TGTGCCAGCAGCTTCTCTAGGACACCTTCCACCGGGGAGCTGTTTTTT
CASSFSRTPSTGELFF
>TRBV7-9|.|TRBD2|TRBJ2-5
TGTGCCAGCAGCCAGGGACTAGCGGACCAAGAGACCCAGTACTTC
CASSQGLADQETQYF
>TRBV5-1|.|.|TRBJ2-6
TGCGCCAGCAGCTTGGGCAGATCCAACGTCCTGACTTTC
CASSLGRSNVLTF
>TRBV19|.|.|TRBJ2-2
TGTGCCAGTACCAAGACTAGCACCGGGGAGCTGTTTTTT
CASTKTSTGELFF
>TRBV11-2|.|.|TRBJ2-3
TGTGCCAGCAGTTCCACCTTCCCCCTAGTACTGATCACAGATACGCAGTATTTT
CASSSTFPLVLITDTQYF
>TRBV28|.|.|TRBJ2-1
TGTGCCAGCATTAAAAACAATGAGCAGTTCTTC
CASIKNNEQFF
>TRBV19|.|.|TRBJ1-1
TGTGCCAGTACCACAGGAGGAGGGTGGGACACTGAAGCTTTCTTT
CASTTGGGWDTEAFF
>TRBV7-2|.|.|TRBJ2-2
TGTGCCAGCAGCTTAGGACAGGCGTTCGGCGGGGAGCTGTTTTTT
CASSLGQAFGGELFF
>TRBV28|.|.|TRBJ1-1
TGTGCCAGCATATTAAACAGAGACACTGAAGCTTTCTTT
CASILNRDTEAFF
>TRBV4-3|.|.|TRBJ2-3
TGCGCCAGCAGCCGGGGACTTGGGGTCATGGCAGATACGCAGTATTTT
CASSRGLGVMADTQYF
>TRBV29-1|few|TRBD1|TRBJ2-1
TGCAGCGGGGCGGGACAGGGCGGCTATGAGCAGTTCTTC
CSGAGQGGYEQFF
>TRBV27|.|TRBD1|TRBJ2-3
TGTGCCAGCAGTTTGGGACAGCTTGGCACAGATACGCAGTATTTT
CASSLGQLGTDTQYF
>TRBV27|.|.|TRBJ2-7
TGTGCCAGCACCCGGGGAGGACAGGAGTCCTACGAGCAGTACTTC
CASTRGGQESYEQYF
>TRBV5-6|.|TRBD1|TRBJ2-2
TGTGCCAGCAGCTCCCTAGACAGGGCGGGCACCGGGGAGCTGTTTTTT
CASSSLDRAGTGELFF
>TRBV7-2|.|TRBD2|TRBJ2-5
TGTGCCAGCAGACCACTAGCGGGAGTAGAGACCCAGTACTTC
CASRPLAGVETQYF
>TRBV28|.|TRBD1|TRBJ2-5
TGTGCCAGCAGTTTTAGACACCAGGGGGCGCTCGGTGAGACCCAGTACTTC
CASSFRHQGALGETQYF
>TRBV7-3|.|.|TRBJ2-5
TGTGCCAGCAGCTTCGACCCGGGAGAGACCCAGTACTTC
CASSFDPGETQYF
>TRBV6-5|.|TRBD1|TRBJ2-7
TGTGCCAGCAGGGCCGGGGACAGGGGGGCCTACGAGCAGTACTTC
CASRAGDRGAYEQYF
>TRBV5-6|.|TRBD1|TRBJ1-5
TGTGCCAGCAGCCTTGGACAGGGGACGCAGCCCCAGCATTTT
CASSLGQGTQPQHF
>TRBV18|.|TRBD1|TRBJ2-5
TGTGCCAGCTCAGATACGGGACAGGGACAACAAGAGACCCAGTACTTC
CASSDTGQGQQETQYF
>TRBV5-1|.|TRBD2|TRBJ2-1
TGCGCCAGCAGCGTCGGGAGGAGAGACAATGAGCAGTTCTTC
CASSVGRRDNEQFF
>TRBV4-2|.|.|TRBJ1-6
TGTGCCAGCAGCCGATTCGGGGCGGGAAATAATTCACCCCTCCACTTT
CASSRFGAGNNSPLHF
>TRBV3-1/TRBV3-2|.|.|TRBJ2-3
TGTGCCAGCAGCCAACACAAGTTCTTTGCAGATACGCAGTATTTT
CASSQHKFFADTQYF
>TRBV4-2|.|TRBD1|TRBJ1-1
TGTGCCAGCAGCCAGGATCGGGACAGGGGGCTAAGGAGTACTGAAGCTTTCTTT
CASSQDRDRGLRSTEAFF
>TRBV9|.|.|TRBJ2-2
TGTGCCAGCAGCGTAGACAGGGTCGGGACCGGGGAGCTGTTTTTT
CASSVDRVGTGELFF
>TRBV27|.|.|TRBJ1-2
TGTGCCAGCACCCCAACAGGGATTAACTATGGCTACACCTTC
CASTPTGINYGYTF
>TRBV6-2/TRBV6-3|.|TRBD2|TRBJ2-1
TGTGCCAGCAGTTACTCGTCTCAGAGGACTAGCGGGAGCTGGTCCTACAATGAGCAGTTCTTC
CASSYSSQRTSGSWSYNEQFF
>TRBV29-1|.|.|TRBJ2-5
TGCAGCGTTGAATTCTCCCAGGAGACCCAGTACTTC
CSVEFSQETQYF
>TRBV5-1|once|TRBD2|TRBJ2-1
TGCGCCAGCAGCTTGGATGCTGCGGGAGTCGATGAGCAGTTCTTC
CASSLDAAGVDEQFF
>TRBV12-3/TRBV12-4|.|.|TRBJ1-1
TGTGCCAGCAGTCCCCCAGGGATCACTGAAGCTTTCTTT
CASSPPGITEAFF
>TRBV7-8|.|TRBD1|TRBJ1-5
TGTGCCAGCAGCCCGGACAGGTCCTTAGGGTATAGCAATCAGCCCCAGCATTTT
CASSPDRSLGYSNQPQHF
>TRBV18|once|TRBD1|TRBJ1-4
TGTGCCAGCTCACCACTTCCGACTACAGGGACAGGGAAGATTGTAACTAATGAAAAACTGTTTTTT
CASSPLPTTGTGKIVTNEKLFF
>TRBV4-1|.|.|TRBJ1-5
TGCGCCAGCAGCCAAGATCGAGGATCGGGTCAGCCCCAGCATTTT
CASSQDRGSGQPQHF
>TRBV4-3|.|TRBD2|TRBJ2-2
TGCGCCAGCAGCCAAGAGGCTCGACTAGCAGCGAACACCGGGGAGCTGTTTTTT
CASSQEARLAANTGELFF
>TRBV2|.|TRBD2|TRBJ2-3
TGTGCCAGCAAAAAGCGGGAGGGCCTGGGGACAGATACGCAGTATTTT
CASKKREGLGTDTQYF
>TRBV18|.|.|TRBJ1-6
TGTGCCAGCTCACCACCGTCTCCAGGTGGTTCACCCCTCCACTTT
CASSPPSPGGSPLHF
>TRBV4-1|.|TRBD1|TRBJ2-7
TGCGCCAGCAGCCCAGGACAGGGGAGGATTTACGAGCAGTACTTC
CASSPGQGRIYEQYF
>TRBV19|.|TRBD2|TRBJ2-7
TGTGCCAGTAGTAGGGTAGGACTAGCGGACTACGAGCAGTACTTC
CASSRVGLADYEQYF
>TRBV15|.|.|TRBJ1-6
TGTGCCACCAGCCGGGGAGTCGGGAATTCACCCCTCCACTTT
CATSRGVGNSPLHF
>TRBV9|.|TRBD2|TRBJ2-3
TGTGCCAGCAGCGTGACCCTAGCGGGAGGGGACACAGATACGCAGTATTTT
CASSVTLAGGDTDTQYF
>TRBV20-1|.|.|TRBJ2-5
TGCAGTGCTAGTCGTTTAGCCTCTAGAGAGGAGACCCAGTACTTC
CSASRLASREETQYF
>TRBV18|.|TRBD2|TRBJ2-3
TGTGCCAGCTCAGAACTAGCGGGAGATGCAGATACGCAGTATTTT
CASSELAGDADTQYF